The entry below describes one T cell receptor (beta chain). Its antigen is not identified. Germline V lookup: CDR1 LGHNA, CDR2 YNFKEQ. Trimming removed 2 bases at V and 5 bases at J, with 4 bases between. The CDR3 length is 11 residues. The RNA, about 0.45 to 1 ug, was put through reverse transcription using random hexamers. TCR beta CDR3 was amplified by immunoSEQ covering 54 Vbeta and 13 Jbeta. TCRdb reprocessed the immunoSEQ multiplex PCR reads via MiXCR and lists one record per CDR3 protein. The table records fewer than 140,000 distinct CDR3 sequences, 94% of them present only once. TEMRA cells were FACS-enriched, while CD8+ and CD4+ T cells were negatively isolated. This sample is part of a study of CD8 T cells in Susac syndrome. Regarding the study as a whole: TEMRA cells and active patients showed peak Susac CD8+ clonal expansion. The study recognized that the number of individuals in its TCR sequencing and HLA analysis was relatively small.

This chain uses TRBV4-2 with TRBJ2-7; no definite D call. This TCR derives from a human donor with Susac syndrome. Sequencing used CD8+ T cells from PBMCs. The CDR3 spells CASSQQDEQYF. The CDR3 DNA reads TGTGCCAGCAGCCAACAGGACGAGCAGTACTTC.